These 13 T cell receptor beta chains were all obtained from the same sample, sequenced in a study of blood T cell repertoires in COVID-19. This table comes from immunoSEQ multiplex PCR, and its TCRdb copy is limited to in-frame clones, with some not included. The sample contains approximately 210,000 clones, approximately 90% of which appear only once. Sequenced: peripheral blood. Receptors were obtained from a woman aged 40 to 55 with acute or convalescent COVID-19.

V usage is TRBV2 and J usage is TRBJ1-2, with 7 bases lining up with TRBD1. Losses at the gene ends were 3 bases for V and 6 bases for J; bases not matched to a gene: 4. This CDR3 is 13 amino acids long. CDR1 and CDR2 (germline): SNHLY, FYNNEI. CDR3 DNA: TGTGCCAGCAGTGAGGTCAGGGGGAATGGCTACACCTTC. This codes for CASSEVRGNGYTF.

This sequence joins TRBV27 and TRBJ2-2, with 8 nucleotides matching TRBD2. After removal of 3 bases from V and 6 bases from J, the junction contained 12 bases not matched to a gene. This CDR3 has 17 residues. Germline V gene lookup returns CDR1 MNHEY and CDR2 SMNVEV (reference sequence). DNA for the CDR3: TGTGCCAGCAGTTTCCTAGGTTTCGGGGGGGCCCCCGGGGAGCTGTTTTTT. It translates to CASSFLGFGGAPGELFF.

The chain links TRBV24-1 to TRBJ1-3, with D tentatively TRBD1 (5 bases). Germline assignment: CDR1 KGHDR and CDR2 SFDVKD. V was clipped by 4 bases and J by 4 bases, with 10 bases between them. The CDR3 has 14 amino acids. In nucleotides, the CDR3 is TGTGCCACCAGTGAAGGGGCTTGGGGAAACACCATATATTTT. Translating it yields CATSEGAWGNTIYF.

This sequence joins TRBV19 and TRBJ2-5, with D possibly being TRBD1 (7 bases). Germline assignment: CDR1 LNHDA and CDR2 SQIVND (reference sequence). The CDR3 contains 14 residues. The V end was cut by 7 bases, the J end by 4 bases, with 16 bases between. CDR3 in amino acids: CASKRRGLGETQYF. DNA for the CDR3: TGTGCCAGTAAACGGAGGGGGCTAGGAGAGACCCAGTACTTC.

CDR3: CASSLGGTSTTDTQYF. In nucleotides, the CDR3 is TGCGCCAGCAGCCTAGGGGGTACTTCCACGACAGATACGCAGTATTTT. This rearrangement joins TRBV5-1 to TRBJ2-3; the D gene is possibly TRBD1 (6 bases). Trimming pared 4 bases from V and 3 bases from J, leaving 18 bases between. Germline V CDR1 and CDR2: SGHRS, YFSETQ. The CDR3 loop spans 16 amino acids.

The table lists this clone with a count of one. The rearrangement uses TRBV5-5 and TRBJ2-4; the D gene is possibly TRBD2 (5 bases). Germline V gene sequence: CDR1 SGHKS, CDR2 YYEKEE (reference sequence). The CDR3 extends over 16 amino acids. V was shortened by 0 bases and J by 0 bases, with 10 bases between the two germline ends. The CDR3 sequence is CASSLEGRVAKNIQYF. The DNA for the CDR3 is TGTGCCAGCAGCTTGGAAGGGCGGGTAGCCAAAAACATTCAGTACTTC.

The sample holds one count of this clone. The J gene is TRBJ2-1, the V gene TRBV6-5; the D is unclear. V shed 2 bases and J shed 5 bases, with 10 bases lying between them. The CDR3 has 14 residues. CDR1 is MNHEY and CDR2 is SVGAGI in the germline V gene. CDR3: CASSYSQANNEQFF. In DNA, the CDR3 is TGTGCCAGCAGTTACAGCCAGGCAAACAATGAGCAGTTCTTC.

The chain joins TRBV6-6 to TRBJ2-5, with a weak D call TRBD1 (6 bases). V lost 6 bases and J lost 5, with 16 bases in between. Germline V gene data show CDR1 as MNHNY and CDR2 as SVGAGI (reference sequence). The CDR3 loop spans 14 amino acids. CDR3 residues: CASRTTGNGETQYF. CDR3 DNA sequence: TGTGCCAGCAGGACCACAGGGAACGGGGAGACCCAGTACTTC.

The chain uses TRBV3-1 (or the pseudogene TRBV3-2) and TRBJ2-3; 9 bases map to TRBD2. The germline gives CDR1 LGHDT, CDR2 YNNKEL (reference sequence). The trim removed 1 base at V and 1 base at J, leaving 3 bases unmatched. The CDR3 loop spans 16 amino acids. The CDR3 DNA reads as TGTGCCAGCAGCCAAGGTCCTAGCGGGGGCACAGATACGCAGTATTTT. Its translation: CASSQGPSGGTDTQYF.

This chain links TRBV7-9 with TRBJ1-5; possibly TRBD1 for D (6 bases). V lost 0 bases and J 3 bases, leaving 15 bases between the germline ends. CDR3 length equals 17 residues. The germline gives CDR1 SEHNR, CDR2 FQNEAQ (reference sequence). The CDR3 loop is CASSLAPDRAYNQPQHF. The CDR3 nucleotides read TGTGCCAGCAGCTTAGCGCCGGACAGAGCATACAATCAGCCCCAGCATTTT.

V is TRBV5-6 and J is TRBJ1-1; D is unclear. Trimming took 1 base from V and 0 from J, leaving 4 bases between them. CDR3 length equals 13 residues. Germline assignment: CDR1 SGHDT and CDR2 YYEEEE. The CDR3 DNA reads TGTGCCAGCAGCTTGCTAATGAACACTGAAGCTTTCTTT. Its translation is CASSLLMNTEAFF. Full variable domain (rest looked up from reference TRBV5-6 and TRBJ1-1): DAGVTQSPTHLIKTRGQQVTLRCSPKSGHDTVSWYQQALGQGPQFIFQYYEEEERQRGNFPDRFSGHQFPNYSSELNVNALLLGDSALYLCASSLLMNTEAFFGQGTRLTVV.

J is TRBJ2-3 and V is TRBV3-1 (or the pseudogene TRBV3-2); D is perhaps TRBD2 (6 bases). CDR3 length equals 17 residues. Deletions cut 1 base from V and 1 base from J, with 15 bases between. The germline gives CDR1 LGHDT, CDR2 YNNKEL (reference sequence). In DNA, the CDR3 is TGTGCCAGCAGCCAAGCCGGGGGAGGAACAGGCACAGATACGCAGTATTTT. It codes for CASSQAGGGTGTDTQYF.

Concerning this clone itself: The identical CDR3 is also encoded by other nucleotide sequences in the sample. The chain combines TRBV10-3 with TRBJ2-1; 9 nucleotides match TRBD2. The junction had 9 bases not matched to a gene; V was cut back by 6 bases and J by 6 bases. The CDR3 has 15 residues. CDR1 ENHRY and CDR2 SYGVKD come from the germline V gene. The CDR3 sequence is CAIRQELAGSNEQFF. DNA of the CDR3: TGTGCCATCAGGCAAGAGCTAGCGGGGAGCAATGAGCAGTTCTTC.